These 28 T cell receptor beta chains came from one sample sequenced in a study of human T cells and chemical hapten exposure. The sample's treatment: therapeutic diphenylcyclopropenone sensitization with weekly scalp DPC. The library put unique molecular identifiers onto individual cDNA molecules. TCRdb analysed the reads with MiXCR anew, one entry per CDR3 protein. The data contain about 5,100 distinct CDR3 sequences, around half of them singletons. This sample comprised whole blood, obtained before DPC sensitization or 2, 6, or about 24 weeks after (not recorded which). These receptor sequences come from an adult with alopecia areata. Some clones in this sample may be carry-over from other donors' samples. This table probably holds off-target reads from a library built for another chain.

This clonotype has a handful of counts. The genes are TRBV11-2 and TRBJ2-3, with D unclear. Trimming left V 0 bases short and J 6 bases short, with 10 bases between. Germline values: CDR1 SGHAT, CDR2 FQNNGV. The CDR3 covers 14 residues. CDR3 amino acids: CASSLDRNPDTQYF. CDR3 in DNA: TGTGCCAGCAGCTTAGATCGAAACCCGGATACGCAGTATTTT.

The chain couples TRBV7-3 to TRBJ2-1; D is ambiguous. V was shortened by 4 bases and J by 12 bases, with 16 bases between the two germline ends. The CDR3 covers 13 residues. The germline gives CDR1 SGHTA, CDR2 FQGTGA. The CDR3: CASSSPPQVWQFF. DNA for the CDR3: TGTGCCAGCAGCTCCCCTCCTCAAGTATGGCAGTTCTTC.

CDR3 sequence (DNA): TGCAGTGCTAGCCAGGGGCGGGGTGAGCAGTTCTTC. This encodes CSASQGRGEQFF. The rearrangement uses TRBV20-1 and TRBJ2-1; D possibly matches TRBD1 or TRBD2 (6 bases each). CDR1 and CDR2 from the germline V gene are DFQATT and SNEGSKA (reference sequence). The CDR3 has 12 amino acids. Deletions cut 3 bases from V and 9 bases from J, with 12 bases between.

This clonotype was recorded a few times. The V and J genes are TRBV28 and TRBJ2-6; D gene ambiguous. V lost 9 bases to trimming and J lost 0 bases, with 9 bases between them. The CDR3 consists of 14 residues. In germline, CDR1 is MDHEN, CDR2 SYDVKM. CDR3 DNA sequence: TGTGCCAGTAGTGGGATCTCTGGGGCCAACGTCCTGACTTTC. Translating it yields CASSGISGANVLTF.

This clonotype was detected a few times. This sequence joins TRBV20-1 and TRBJ2-7; perhaps TRBD2 as D (6 bases). The ends were cut back, 0 bases at V and 2 bases at J, with 11 bases in the middle. CDR1 is DFQATT and CDR2 is SNEGSKA in the germline V gene (reference sequence). The CDR3 is made up of 14 amino acids. This CDR3 is CSARDSGRTYEQYF. CDR3 sequence (DNA): TGCAGTGCTAGAGATAGCGGCCGAACCTACGAGCAGTACTTC.

The V and J genes are TRBV7-2 and TRBJ2-7; TRBD1 matches at 7 bases. This CDR3 is 15 amino acids long. V dropped 5 bases and J dropped 3; count of bases not matched to a gene: 10. The germline CDR1 and CDR2 sequences are SGHTA and FQGNSA. The chain's CDR3 is CASSLRDRGFYEQYF. CDR3 coding DNA: TGTGCCAGCAGCCTCCGGGACAGAGGGTTCTACGAGCAGTACTTC.

This clonotype has only a few counts. The rearrangement joins TRBV10-3 to TRBJ2-3; 15 bases are a match to TRBD2. J gave up 3 bases and V 10 bases, and 2 bases lay outside the gene matches. Germline values: CDR1 ENHRY, CDR2 SYGVKD. The CDR3 consists of 14 residues. CDR3 region: CATGTSGRTDTQYF. The CDR3 DNA follows: TGTGCCACCGGGACTAGCGGGAGGACAGATACGCAGTATTTT.

The chain is built from TRBV6-1 and TRBJ2-6; 8 bases are a match to TRBD2. Germline V gene lookup returns CDR1 MNHNS and CDR2 SASEGT. This CDR3 is 19 amino acids long. The junction had 14 bases not matched to a gene; V was cut back by 7 bases and J by 0 bases. In DNA form, the CDR3 reads TGTGCCAGCAAGGGCCCTCGGCGGGGGGCAAGCTCTGGGGCCAACGTCCTGACTTTC. It specifies CASKGPRRGASSGANVLTF.

This clonotype occurred a few times. This chain links TRBV14 with TRBJ2-5; TRBD2 aligns across 12 bases. The CDR3 totals 18 residues. The ends lost 0 bases at V and 3 bases at J; junction bases unmatched: 8. Germline V gives CDR1 SGHDN, CDR2 FVKESK. The CDR3 reads CASSQDPPASGREETQYF. CDR3 DNA sequence: TGTGCCAGCAGCCAAGATCCCCCGGCTAGCGGGAGGGAAGAGACCCAGTACTTC.

The chain couples TRBV5-1 to TRBJ2-7; D not resolved. Germline V gene lookup returns CDR1 SGHRS and CDR2 YFSETQ. The length of the CDR3 is 13 residues. V was pared by 2 bases and J by 1 base, with 7 bases between. This chain's CDR3 is CASSFSLSYEQYF. The CDR3 DNA reads TGCGCCAGCAGCTTTAGCTTGTCCTACGAGCAGTACTTC.

The rearrangement links TRBV6-2 or TRBV6-3 to TRBJ2-1; 9 bases align to TRBD1. This CDR3 spans 17 amino acids. The germline CDR1 and CDR2 sequences are MNHEY and SVGEGT. V gave up 2 bases and J gave up 6 bases; unmatched junction bases: 11. The CDR3 sequence is CASSYLRRDRAGNEQFF. CDR3 sequence (DNA): TGTGCCAGCAGTTACCTCCGTAGGGACAGGGCCGGCAATGAGCAGTTCTTC.

A few counts support this clonotype. The J gene is TRBJ2-3, the V gene TRBV11-2, with 8 bases that match TRBD1. This CDR3 is built from 15 residues. After removal of 4 bases from V and 2 bases from J, the junction contained 5 bases not matched to a gene. Germline assignment: CDR1 SGHAT and CDR2 FQNNGV. The CDR3, as DNA: TGTGCCAGCAGCTCCGGACAGGGCAACACAGATACGCAGTATTTT. This sequence encodes CASSSGQGNTDTQYF.

This chain uses TRBV11-2 with TRBJ2-3, with TRBD1 matching 8 bases. The CDR3 spans 14 residues. Germline V CDR1 and CDR2: SGHAT, FQNNGV. V lost 7 bases to trimming and J lost 2 bases; unmatched junction nucleotides: 5. The CDR3 spells CASTRTGSTDTQYF. The CDR3 DNA sequence: TGTGCCAGCACCCGGACAGGGTCCACAGATACGCAGTATTTT.

This rearrangement joins TRBV3-1 to TRBJ2-7; D is uncertain. The ends were cut back, 0 bases at V and 6 bases at J, with 6 bases in the middle. The CDR3 covers 12 residues. The germline V gene encodes CDR1 LGHDT and CDR2 YNNKEL (reference sequence). CDR3 bases: TGTGCCAGCAGCCAAGATGGACCCGAGCAGTACTTC. This encodes CASSQDGPEQYF.

The gene calls are TRBV20-1 and TRBJ2-1, with a possible D match to TRBD1 (5 bases). CDR3 length: 14 residues. V lost 0 bases, J lost 5 bases, and 11 bases lay in between. From germline, CDR1 is DFQATT and CDR2 SNEGSKA (reference sequence). CDR3 region: CSARDYRQDNEQFF. The CDR3 DNA reads as TGCAGTGCTAGAGATTACAGGCAGGACAATGAGCAGTTCTTC.

CDR3 sequence (DNA): TGTGCCAGCAGCCCGCTGGGACAAACCTACGAGCAGTACTTC. It specifies CASSPLGQTYEQYF. The chain is built from TRBV3-1 and TRBJ2-7, with D perhaps TRBD1 (6 bases). The V and J ends lost 4 bases and 2 bases respectively, with 12 bases between them. Germline CDR1 and CDR2: LGHDT and YNNKEL (reference sequence). This CDR3 is 14 amino acids long.

The chain is built from TRBV10-1 and TRBJ1-5; TRBD1 matches at 8 bases. Unmatched junction bases numbered 3, after V lost 5 bases and J lost 0 bases. The CDR3 consists of 15 residues. Germline assignment: CDR1 WNHNN and CDR2 SYGVQD (reference sequence). CDR3 sequence reads: CASSLDRDSNQPQHF. In nucleotides, the CDR3 is TGCGCCAGCAGTCTGGACAGGGATAGCAATCAGCCCCAGCATTTT.

This clonotype has only one observation. The rearrangement joins TRBV29-1 to TRBJ2-3, with no clear D. This CDR3 contains 12 residues. Per the germline V gene, CDR1 is SQVTM and CDR2 is ANQGSEA. V was shortened by 7 bases and J by 6 bases, with 14 bases between the two germline ends. CDR3: CSALTPPDTQYF. The DNA of the CDR3 is TGCAGCGCTCTAACCCCTCCGGATACGCAGTATTTT.

The rearrangement links TRBV6-2 or TRBV6-3 to TRBJ2-7; 7 bases are a match to TRBD1. Germline assignment: CDR1 MNHEY and CDR2 SVGEGT. The CDR3 extends over 12 amino acids. V was pared by 5 bases and J by 4 bases, with 2 bases of the junction left unmatched. In DNA form, the CDR3 reads TGTGCCAGCAGTGGACAGGCGTACGAGCAGTACTTC. Its translation is CASSGQAYEQYF.

CDR3 nucleotide sequence: TGTGCCAGCAGCCAAGCCCGGGAGACCGGGGAGCTGTTTTTT. This sequence encodes CASSQARETGELFF. The chain uses TRBV4-2 and TRBJ2-2; TRBD2 might be the D (6 bases). The germline V and J ends were trimmed by 1 base and 5 bases, with 8 bases remaining between them. This CDR3 region has 14 residues. Germline CDR1 reads LGHNA; CDR2 reads YNFKEQ.

J is TRBJ2-1 and V is TRBV5-1; 10 nucleotides line up with TRBD2. CDR3 length: 16 residues. V lost 0 bases to trimming and J lost 8 bases; unmatched junction nucleotides: 8. Per the germline V gene, CDR1 is SGHRS and CDR2 is YFSETQ. The CDR3 reads CASSLDGTSAGDEQFF. The CDR3 nucleotides read TGCGCCAGCAGCTTGGATGGGACTAGCGCGGGCGATGAGCAGTTCTTC.

This clonotype showed up just a few times. The rearrangement links TRBV6-6 to TRBJ2-7; TRBD1 is a possible D gene (6 bases). Trimming pared 2 bases from V and 2 bases from J, leaving 22 bases between. CDR1 and CDR2 from the germline V gene are MNHNY and SVGAGI (reference sequence). CDR3 size: 18 residues. CDR3 DNA: TGTGCCAGCAGTTACCCAAGCCCAGGGGCCGAATCGACCTACGAGCAGTACTTC. Protein: CASSYPSPGAESTYEQYF.

This clonotype showed up just a few times. CDR3 residues: CSVEHRGYNEQFF. The CDR3 nucleotides read TGCAGCGTTGAGCACCGGGGCTACAATGAGCAGTTCTTC. The chain employs TRBV29-1 and TRBJ2-1, with D perhaps TRBD2 (5 bases). This CDR3 has 13 residues. CDR1 is SQVTM and CDR2 is ANQGSEA in the germline V gene. Trimming stripped 3 bases from V and 3 bases from J, with 9 bases between.

This rearrangement joins TRBV11-3 to TRBJ2-3, with TRBD2 matching over 7 bases. V lost 6 bases, J lost 4 bases, and 10 bases stayed unmatched. The CDR3 extends over 15 amino acids. Germline V gene data show CDR1 as SGHNT and CDR2 as YENEEA. The CDR3 region is CASSLWPGGADTQYF. The CDR3 DNA is TGTGCCAGCAGTCTCTGGCCGGGAGGCGCAGATACGCAGTATTTT.

This clonotype was counted a single time. This chain links TRBV5-1 with TRBJ2-3, with TRBD2 matching over 14 bases. J gave up 5 bases and V 4 bases, and 6 bases lay outside the gene matches. The CDR3 runs to 16 residues. Germline V gene lookup returns CDR1 SGHRS and CDR2 YFSETQ. CDR3 in DNA: TGCGCCAGCAGCCCGGGACTAGCGGGAGAGGTAGATACGCAGTATTTT. Its translation is CASSPGLAGEVDTQYF.

The rearrangement links TRBV29-1 to TRBJ2-7, with D possibly TRBD2 on 6 matching bases. The CDR3 has 12 amino acids. V was trimmed by 8 bases and J by 3 bases, leaving 14 bases between them. CDR1 and CDR2 from the germline V gene are SQVTM and ANQGSEA. In DNA, the CDR3 is TGCAGCACCCGGGACTCGCTCTACGAGCAGTACTTC. This sequence encodes CSTRDSLYEQYF.

This clonotype was observed a handful of times. The chain employs TRBV14 and TRBJ2-5; no definite D call. CDR3 length equals 16 residues. The germline V and J ends were trimmed by 4 bases and 1 base, with 16 bases remaining between them. Germline V gene data show CDR1 as SGHDN and CDR2 as FVKESK. CDR3 DNA sequence: TGTGCCAGCAGCCGTCGACGCTTCTCCGCCCAAGAGACCCAGTACTTC. It encodes CASSRRRFSAQETQYF. The variable domain in full, with the rest retrieved from reference TRBV14 and TRBJ2-5, is EAGVTQFPSHSVIEKGQTVTLRCDPISGHDNLYWYRRVMGKEIKFLLHFVKESKQDESGMPNNRFLAERTGGTYSTLKVQPAELEDSGVYFCASSRRRFSAQETQYFGPGTRLLVL.

This chain uses TRBV2 with TRBJ2-2, with 10 bases lining up with TRBD1. Per the germline V gene, CDR1 is SNHLY and CDR2 is FYNNEI. V gave up 10 bases and J gave up 5 bases; unmatched junction bases: 7. This CDR3 region has 14 residues. CDR3 loop: CATAPDRGTGELFF. The DNA for the CDR3 is TGTGCCACAGCCCCGGACAGGGGGACCGGGGAGCTGTTTTTT.